Listed below are T cell receptor beta chains from one sample, sequenced in a study of shared clonotypes between healthy human individuals. The method was immunoSEQ multiplex PCR; TCRdb's version includes in-frame clones alone and lacks a portion of them. The top ten hold 1.7% of the sample, which has about 2.1 million clones, about 92% seen once. The sample was naive CD8+ T cells from PBMCs. The receptors were sampled from a man aged 18 to 29 in good health. Some clones in this sample may be carry-over from other donors' samples. Both conserved end residues are trimmed from each CDR3. The order of the fields is V gene, J gene, D gene, CDR3 protein. The D gene is left open where the match is weak.

v_call: TRBV4-2
j_call: TRBJ1-1
d_call: NA
cdr3_aa: ASSLTGEAF

v_call: TRBV15
j_call: TRBJ2-1
d_call: TRBD2
cdr3_aa: ATSRVRRGGYNEQF

v_call: TRBV6-6
j_call: TRBJ2-7
d_call: NA
cdr3_aa: ASSYEGGRYEQY

v_call: TRBV7-3
j_call: TRBJ2-3
d_call: TRBD2
cdr3_aa: ASSISGSTDTQY

v_call: TRBV7-9
j_call: TRBJ2-7
d_call: NA
cdr3_aa: ASSSIRVPSEQY

v_call: TRBV7-9
j_call: TRBJ2-2
d_call: TRBD1
cdr3_aa: ASSFRDRGTGELF

v_call: TRBV28
j_call: TRBJ2-5
d_call: NA
cdr3_aa: ASSSGAETQY

v_call: TRBV30
j_call: TRBJ2-7
d_call: TRBD1
cdr3_aa: ACHKRGLGYEQY

v_call: TRBV9
j_call: TRBJ1-2
d_call: TRBD1
cdr3_aa: ASSQGTGRIYGYT

v_call: TRBV9
j_call: TRBJ2-7
d_call: TRBD2
cdr3_aa: ASSARTSDYEQY

v_call: TRBV27
j_call: TRBJ1-2
d_call: NA
cdr3_aa: ASSPTSQGGYT

v_call: TRBV7-8
j_call: TRBJ2-7
d_call: TRBD2
cdr3_aa: ASSLRLAGGQWDEQY

v_call: TRBV18
j_call: TRBJ2-1
d_call: NA
cdr3_aa: ASSPARVNEQF

v_call: TRBV27
j_call: TRBJ1-2
d_call: TRBD1
cdr3_aa: ASSGGQANGYT

v_call: TRBV9
j_call: TRBJ2-6
d_call: NA
cdr3_aa: ASAKDSGANVLT

v_call: TRBV7-6
j_call: TRBJ2-7
d_call: NA
cdr3_aa: ASSLRRNYEQY

v_call: TRBV19
j_call: TRBJ2-2
d_call: NA
cdr3_aa: ASHGDRVGAGTGELF

v_call: TRBV28
j_call: TRBJ2-7
d_call: TRBD1
cdr3_aa: ASSPATGILYEQY

v_call: TRBV6-6
j_call: TRBJ2-5
d_call: NA
cdr3_aa: ASSYYGTPETQY

v_call: TRBV29-1
j_call: TRBJ2-1
d_call: TRBD2
cdr3_aa: SVELMGLAYNEQF

v_call: TRBV6-6
j_call: TRBJ1-1
d_call: NA
cdr3_aa: ASSGRHGLYAEAF

v_call: TRBV19
j_call: TRBJ2-1
d_call: TRBD1
cdr3_aa: ASSASDRVFDEQF

v_call: TRBV7-9
j_call: NA
d_call: NA
cdr3_aa: ASSSPGSHYEQY

v_call: TRBV7-3
j_call: TRBJ2-1
d_call: NA
cdr3_aa: ASSLTLTSYYNEQF

v_call: TRBV27
j_call: TRBJ2-7
d_call: NA
cdr3_aa: ASSPLGSTYEQY

v_call: TRBV19
j_call: TRBJ2-1
d_call: NA
cdr3_aa: ASSIDRLGQF

v_call: TRBV5-1
j_call: TRBJ2-2
d_call: NA
cdr3_aa: ASSLRAGSLTGELF

v_call: TRBV6-6
j_call: TRBJ1-2
d_call: TRBD1
cdr3_aa: ASSWTGSIAIDGYT

v_call: TRBV6-4
j_call: TRBJ2-7
d_call: TRBD2
cdr3_aa: ASSDLLGGEQY

v_call: TRBV7-8
j_call: TRBJ1-2
d_call: NA
cdr3_aa: ASSSDGGPPGIGYT

v_call: TRBV9
j_call: TRBJ1-1
d_call: TRBD1
cdr3_aa: ASSVKPGGGGTEAF

v_call: TRBV28
j_call: TRBJ1-2
d_call: TRBD1
cdr3_aa: ASMDRTYGYT

v_call: TRBV7-9
j_call: TRBJ2-2
d_call: NA
cdr3_aa: ASSFGGANTGELF

v_call: TRBV5-1
j_call: TRBJ2-7
d_call: NA
cdr3_aa: ASRVRLEISYEQY

v_call: TRBV6-6
j_call: TRBJ2-7
d_call: NA
cdr3_aa: ASTAGRHEQY

v_call: TRBV7-3
j_call: TRBJ2-2
d_call: NA
cdr3_aa: ASSFERSGELF

v_call: TRBV28
j_call: TRBJ2-1
d_call: NA
cdr3_aa: ASSFVGNNNEQF

v_call: TRBV6-5
j_call: TRBJ2-2
d_call: TRBD2
cdr3_aa: ASSARLAGGELF

v_call: TRBV4-1
j_call: TRBJ2-3
d_call: NA
cdr3_aa: ASSPQNGNDFDTQY

v_call: TRBV10-3
j_call: TRBJ2-3
d_call: NA
cdr3_aa: AMRTASTDTQY

v_call: TRBV2
j_call: TRBJ2-1
d_call: TRBD2
cdr3_aa: ASSETMASGYNEQF

v_call: TRBV5-6
j_call: TRBJ1-2
d_call: NA
cdr3_aa: ASSLWRLGDGYT

v_call: TRBV5-1
j_call: TRBJ2-3
d_call: TRBD2
cdr3_aa: ASRVTSARTDTQY

v_call: TRBV27
j_call: TRBJ2-7
d_call: NA
cdr3_aa: ASSMAGLYEQY